The subject of this entry is one T cell receptor beta chain. Germline V CDR1 and CDR2: MNHEY, SVGEGT. The CDR3 is made up of 14 amino acids. V was trimmed by 2 bases and J by 1 base, leaving 8 bases between them. With random hexamers, roughly 0.45 to 1 ug RNA was reverse transcribed. MiXCR, run by TCRdb on the immunoSEQ multiplex PCR reads, gives a single entry per CDR3 protein. Here the sample spans some 150,000 distinct CDR3 sequences, about 94% being singletons. This entry is derived from a study of CD8 T cells in Susac syndrome. Input material: CD8+ T cells from PBMCs. V and J are TRBV6-2 or TRBV6-3 and TRBJ1-1; D not certain. The receptor comes from a human donor with multiple sclerosis. The CDR3 region has the DNA TGTGCCAGCAGTTACCAGGTGCCGAACACTGAAGCTTTCTTT. Translation: CASSYQVPNTEAFF.